Sequencing of this T cell receptor beta chain was carried out in a study of Ad26.COV2.S vaccination and SARS-CoV-2 variants. Assay: immunoSEQ multiplex PCR; the TCRdb copy retains only in-frame clones and omits some. The table lists 410,000 or so clones, about 90% of them singletons. The treatment here: 15 to 20 received Ad26.COV2.S at low or high dose, single or two shots; 5 received placebo; per-sample allocation not given. Day 63 following the first vaccine or placebo injection was when the samples were taken. V shed 0 bases and J shed 4 bases, with 8 bases lying between them. CDR1 LGHNA and CDR2 YSLEER come from the germline V gene. The CDR3 length is 14 residues.

The material was peripheral blood, obtained in a trial of Ad26.COV2.S vaccine versus placebo. The receptor's source is a person aged 18-65 years who received the Ad26.COV2.S COVID-19 vaccine or a placebo. V is TRBV4-3 and J is TRBJ2-3; no reliable D call. The CDR3: CASSQEAAADTQYF. CDR3 nucleotide sequence: TGCGCCAGCAGCCAAGAGGCGGCGGCAGATACGCAGTATTTT.